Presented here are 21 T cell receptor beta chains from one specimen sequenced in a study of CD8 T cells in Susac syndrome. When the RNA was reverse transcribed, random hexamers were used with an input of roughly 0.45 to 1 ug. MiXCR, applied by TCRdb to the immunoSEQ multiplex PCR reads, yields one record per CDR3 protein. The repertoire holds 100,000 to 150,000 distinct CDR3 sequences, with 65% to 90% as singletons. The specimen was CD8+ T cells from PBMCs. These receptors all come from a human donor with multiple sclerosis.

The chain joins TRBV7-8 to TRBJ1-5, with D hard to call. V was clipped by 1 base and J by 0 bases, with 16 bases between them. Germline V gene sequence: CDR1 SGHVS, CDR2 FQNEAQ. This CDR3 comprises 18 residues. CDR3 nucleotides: TGTGCCAGCAGCTTAGGCGCGGCGACCTATCATAGCAATCAGCCCCAGCATTTT. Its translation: CASSLGAATYHSNQPQHF.

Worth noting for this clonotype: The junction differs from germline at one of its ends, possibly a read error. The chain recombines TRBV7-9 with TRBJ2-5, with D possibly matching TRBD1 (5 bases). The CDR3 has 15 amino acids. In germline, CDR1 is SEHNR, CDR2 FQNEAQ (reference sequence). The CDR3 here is CAGSLGPGPYETQYF. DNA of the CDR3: TGTGCCGGCAGCTTAGGCCCAGGGCCTTATGAGACCCAGTACTTC.

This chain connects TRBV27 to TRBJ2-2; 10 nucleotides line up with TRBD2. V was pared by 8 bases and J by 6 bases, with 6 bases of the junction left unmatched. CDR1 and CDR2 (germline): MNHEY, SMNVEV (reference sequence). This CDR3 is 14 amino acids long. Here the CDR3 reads CASALAGAPGELFF. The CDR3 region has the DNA TGTGCCAGCGCCCTAGCGGGAGCTCCCGGGGAGCTGTTTTTT.

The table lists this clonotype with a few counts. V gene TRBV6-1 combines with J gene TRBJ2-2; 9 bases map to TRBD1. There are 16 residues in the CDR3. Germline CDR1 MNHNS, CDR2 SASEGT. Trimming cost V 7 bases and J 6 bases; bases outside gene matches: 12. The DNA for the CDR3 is TGTGCCAGCAACAGGGGGCGGACAGGGTGGGCCGGGGAGCTGTTTTTT. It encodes CASNRGRTGWAGELFF.

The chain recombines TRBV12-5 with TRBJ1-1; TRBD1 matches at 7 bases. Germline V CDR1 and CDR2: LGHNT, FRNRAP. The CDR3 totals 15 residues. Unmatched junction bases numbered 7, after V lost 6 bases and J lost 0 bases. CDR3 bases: TGTGCTAGTGGCCTAGGGACAGCCATGAACACTGAAGCTTTCTTT. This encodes CASGLGTAMNTEAFF.

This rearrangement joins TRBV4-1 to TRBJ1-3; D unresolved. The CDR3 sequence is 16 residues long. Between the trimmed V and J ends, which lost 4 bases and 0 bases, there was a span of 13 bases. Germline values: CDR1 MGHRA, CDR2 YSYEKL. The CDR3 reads CASSRAAKSSGNTIYF. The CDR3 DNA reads TGCGCCAGCAGCCGCGCAGCCAAGAGCTCTGGAAACACCATATATTTT.

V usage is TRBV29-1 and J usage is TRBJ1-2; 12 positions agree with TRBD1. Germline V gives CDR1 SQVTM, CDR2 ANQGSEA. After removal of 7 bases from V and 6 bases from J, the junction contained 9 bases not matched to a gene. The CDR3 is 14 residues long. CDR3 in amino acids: CSARGTGGLDGYTF. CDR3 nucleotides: TGCAGCGCTCGAGGGACAGGGGGCCTGGATGGCTACACCTTC. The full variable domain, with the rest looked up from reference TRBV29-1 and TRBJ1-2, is SAVISQKPSRDICQRGTSLTIQCQVDSQVTMMFWYRQQPGQSLTLIATANQGSEATYESGFVIDKFPISRPNLTFSTLTVSNMSPEDSSIYLCSARGTGGLDGYTFGSGTRLTVV.

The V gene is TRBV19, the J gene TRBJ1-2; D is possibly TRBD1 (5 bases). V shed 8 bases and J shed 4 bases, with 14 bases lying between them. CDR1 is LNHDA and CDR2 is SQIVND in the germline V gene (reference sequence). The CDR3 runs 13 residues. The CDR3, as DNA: TGTGCCAGTGAGGGGAGGTCATCCTATGGCTACACCTTC. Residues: CASEGRSSYGYTF.

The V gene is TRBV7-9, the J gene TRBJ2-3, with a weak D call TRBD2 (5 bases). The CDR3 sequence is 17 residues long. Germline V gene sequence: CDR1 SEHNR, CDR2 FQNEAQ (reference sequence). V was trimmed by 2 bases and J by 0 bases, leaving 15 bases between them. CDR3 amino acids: CASSLKSGILSTDTQYF. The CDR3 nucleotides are TGTGCCAGCAGCTTAAAGTCCGGGATTTTAAGCACAGATACGCAGTATTTT.

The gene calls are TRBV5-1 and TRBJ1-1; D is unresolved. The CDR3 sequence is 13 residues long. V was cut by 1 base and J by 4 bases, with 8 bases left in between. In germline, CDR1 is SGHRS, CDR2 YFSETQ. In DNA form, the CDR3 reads TGCGCCAGCAGCTTGACAGAGGTCACTGAAGCTTTCTTT. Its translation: CASSLTEVTEAFF.

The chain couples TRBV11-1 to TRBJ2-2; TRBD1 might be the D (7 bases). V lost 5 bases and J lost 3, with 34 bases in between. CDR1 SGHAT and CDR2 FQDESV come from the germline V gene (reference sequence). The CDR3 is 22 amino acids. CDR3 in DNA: TGTGCCAGCAGCACCTCCCTCGGAGGGCAGGGGGTAGCGAGGGGAGACACCGGGGAGCTGTTTTTT. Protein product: CASSTSLGGQGVARGDTGELFF.

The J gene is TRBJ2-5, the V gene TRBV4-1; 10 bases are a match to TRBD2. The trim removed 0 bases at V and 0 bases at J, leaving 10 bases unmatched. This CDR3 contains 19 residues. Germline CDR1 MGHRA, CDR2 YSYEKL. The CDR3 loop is CASSQEPVAGGSYQETQYF. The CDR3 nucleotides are TGCGCCAGCAGCCAAGAACCCGTAGCGGGGGGATCGTACCAAGAGACCCAGTACTTC.

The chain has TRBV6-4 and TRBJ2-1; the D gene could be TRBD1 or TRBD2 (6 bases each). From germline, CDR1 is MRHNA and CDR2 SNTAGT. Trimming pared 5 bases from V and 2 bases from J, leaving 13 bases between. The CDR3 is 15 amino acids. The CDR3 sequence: CASSPFGGPYNEQFF. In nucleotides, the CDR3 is TGTGCCAGCAGTCCCTTCGGGGGCCCCTACAATGAGCAGTTCTTC.

DNA for the CDR3: TGTGCCAGCAGAATACCGGGACTAGCGGGAGACGAGACCCAGTACTTC. Protein: CASRIPGLAGDETQYF. The chain has TRBV6-2 or TRBV6-3 and TRBJ2-5; 14 nucleotides agree with TRBD2. Germline V lookup: CDR1 MNHEY, CDR2 SVGEGT. The V segment lost 6 bases and the J segment 5 bases; nucleotides outside the gene matches: 8. This CDR3 comprises 16 residues.

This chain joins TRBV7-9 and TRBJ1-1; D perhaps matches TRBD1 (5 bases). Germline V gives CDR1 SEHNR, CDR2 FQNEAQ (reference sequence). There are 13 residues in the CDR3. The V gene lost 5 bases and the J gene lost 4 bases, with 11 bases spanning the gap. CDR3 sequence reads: CASSRPGSTEAFF. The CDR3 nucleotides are TGTGCCAGCAGCCGACCAGGGAGCACTGAAGCTTTCTTT.

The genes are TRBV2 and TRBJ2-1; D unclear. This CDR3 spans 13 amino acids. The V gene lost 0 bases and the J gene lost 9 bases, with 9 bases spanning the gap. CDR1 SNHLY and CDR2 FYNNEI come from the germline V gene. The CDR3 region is CASSEALLPEQFF. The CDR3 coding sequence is TGTGCCAGCAGTGAAGCGCTTCTTCCTGAGCAGTTCTTC. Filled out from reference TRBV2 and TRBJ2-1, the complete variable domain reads EPEVTQTPSHQVTQMGQEVILRCVPISNHLYFYWYRQILGQKVEFLVSFYNNEISEKSEIFDDQFSVERPDGSNFTLKIRSTKLEDSAMYFCASSEALLPEQFFGPGTRLTVL.

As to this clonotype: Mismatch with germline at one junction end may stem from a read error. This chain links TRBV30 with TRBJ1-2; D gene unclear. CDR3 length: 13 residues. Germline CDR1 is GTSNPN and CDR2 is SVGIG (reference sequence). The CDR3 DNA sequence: TGTGCCTGGAACGATGCCCCGAAGCATGGCTACTCCTTC. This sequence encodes CAWNDAPKHGYSF.

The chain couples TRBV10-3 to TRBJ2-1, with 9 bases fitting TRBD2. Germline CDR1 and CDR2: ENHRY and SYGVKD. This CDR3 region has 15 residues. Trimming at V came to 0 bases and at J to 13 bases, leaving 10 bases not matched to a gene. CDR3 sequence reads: CAISESIVAGAVQFF. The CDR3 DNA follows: TGTGCCATCAGTGAGTCGATAGTAGCGGGAGCGGTTCAGTTCTTC.

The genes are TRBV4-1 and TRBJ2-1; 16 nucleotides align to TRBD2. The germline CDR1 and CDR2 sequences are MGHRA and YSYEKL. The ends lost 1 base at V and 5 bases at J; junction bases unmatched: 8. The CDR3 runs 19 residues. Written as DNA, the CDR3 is TGCGCCAGCAGCCAAGCCGGGACTAGCGGGGGGGTATATGACAATGAGCAGTTCTTC. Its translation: CASSQAGTSGGVYDNEQFF.

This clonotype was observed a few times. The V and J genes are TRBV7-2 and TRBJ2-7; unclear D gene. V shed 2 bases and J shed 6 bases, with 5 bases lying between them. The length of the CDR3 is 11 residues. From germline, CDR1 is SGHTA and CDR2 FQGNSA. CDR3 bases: TGTGCCAGCAGCTTAATCTTCGAGCAGTACTTC. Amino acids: CASSLIFEQYF.

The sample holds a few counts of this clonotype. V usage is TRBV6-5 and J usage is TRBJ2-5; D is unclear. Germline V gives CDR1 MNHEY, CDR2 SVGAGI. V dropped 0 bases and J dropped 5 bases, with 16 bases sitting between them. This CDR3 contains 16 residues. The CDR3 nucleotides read TGTGCCAGCAGTTACTCGGGATACTATAGTATGGAGACCCAGTACTTC. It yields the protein CASSYSGYYSMETQYF.